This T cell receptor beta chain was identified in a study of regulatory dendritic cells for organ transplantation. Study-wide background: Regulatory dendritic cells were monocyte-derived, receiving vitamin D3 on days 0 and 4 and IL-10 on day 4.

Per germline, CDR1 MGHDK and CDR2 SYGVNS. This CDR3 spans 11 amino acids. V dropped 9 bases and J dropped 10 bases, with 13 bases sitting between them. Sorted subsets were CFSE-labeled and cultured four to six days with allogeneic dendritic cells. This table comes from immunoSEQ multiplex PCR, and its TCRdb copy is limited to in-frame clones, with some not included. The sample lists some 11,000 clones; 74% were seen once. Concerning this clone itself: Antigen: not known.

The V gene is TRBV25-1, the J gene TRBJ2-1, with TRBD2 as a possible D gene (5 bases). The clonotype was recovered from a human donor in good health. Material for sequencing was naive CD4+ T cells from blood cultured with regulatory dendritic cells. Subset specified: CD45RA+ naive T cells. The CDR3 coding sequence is TGTGCCAGTGAACTAGGATCCGAGCAGTTCTTC. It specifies CASELGSEQFF.